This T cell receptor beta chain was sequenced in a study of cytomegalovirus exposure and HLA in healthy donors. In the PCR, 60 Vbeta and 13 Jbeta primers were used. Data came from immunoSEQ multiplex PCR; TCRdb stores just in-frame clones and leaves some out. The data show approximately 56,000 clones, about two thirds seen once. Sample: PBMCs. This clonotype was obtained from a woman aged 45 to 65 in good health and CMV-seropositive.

CDR3 sequence reads: CASSLDGSQKMYGYTF. In nucleotides, the CDR3 is TGTGCCAGCAGCTTGGACGGGTCCCAAAAGATGTATGGCTACACCTTC. The chain recombines TRBV5-6 with TRBJ1-2; D is unresolved. Germline V lookup: CDR1 SGHDT, CDR2 YYEEEE. The CDR3 extends over 16 amino acids. V dropped 0 bases and J dropped 5 bases, with 17 bases sitting between them.